The rows below give T cell receptor beta chains drawn from one sample of a study of cytotoxic CD8 clonotypes in ibrutinib-treated CLL. Clones were read by immunoSEQ multiplex PCR, and TCRdb kept only the in-frame ones, dropping some. Altogether approximately 92,000 clones are present, 60% to 80% being singletons, with the ten largest covering 20% to 25%. Sequencing used PBMCs, obtained after 24 months of ibrutinib treatment. The origin of the receptors is a human donor with chronic lymphocytic leukemia. Both conserved end residues are part of each CDR3. A D gene is named only where the DNA matches it firmly. Clone size is not always given. Where it is, it says once, few, many or a class for expanded clones.

v_call	clone_size	j_call	d_call	cdr3_length	cdr3_nt	cdr3_aa
TRBV11-2	NA	TRBJ2-7	NA	15	TGTGCCAGCAGCTTAATGGATTTAAGCTCCTACGAGCAGTACTTC	CASSLMDLSSYEQYF
TRBV5-1	once	TRBJ2-7	NA	16	TGCGCCAGCAGCTTGGTATCCTTTGGCGCTTACTACGAGCAGTACTTC	CASSLVSFGAYYEQYF
TRBV29-1	NA	TRBJ2-7	TRBD1	11	TGCAGTAGGGACAGGGGGTACGAGCAGTACTTC	CSRDRGYEQYF
TRBV28	NA	TRBJ2-7	TRBD2	15	TGTGCCAGCAGAAGGACTAGCGGGAGTTCAAGCGAGCAGTACTTC	CASRRTSGSSSEQYF
TRBV6-6	few	TRBJ1-1	TRBD1	13	TGTGCCAGCAGACCTGACAGGGCTGGTGAAGCTTTCTTT	CASRPDRAGEAFF
TRBV9	NA	TRBJ2-2	NA	19	TGTGCCAGCAGCGCCCGGGGGGACAGCCACACCCTGAACACCGGGGAGCTGTTTTTT	CASSARGDSHTLNTGELFF
TRBV20-1	few	TRBJ2-3	NA	10	TGCAGTGTTCAGGGAGATACGCAGTATTTT	CSVQGDTQYF
TRBV5-4	NA	TRBJ2-3	TRBD2	15	TGTGCCAGCAGCTGGGAGGGACTTACCACAGATACGCAGTATTTT	CASSWEGLTTDTQYF
TRBV10-1	few	TRBJ2-7	NA	13	TGCGCCAGCAGTGAGTCGGGGTCCTACGAGCAGTACTTC	CASSESGSYEQYF
TRBV27	NA	TRBJ1-2	NA	14	TGTGCCAGCAGCATGGACGGGCATAACTATGGCTACACCTTC	CASSMDGHNYGYTF
TRBV6-5	NA	TRBJ2-2	NA	14	TGTGCCAGCAGTAGCGGGTGGAACACCGGGGAGCTGTTTTTT	CASSSGWNTGELFF
TRBV7-3	few	TRBJ2-1	TRBD2	14	TGTGCCAGCAGCCCAGGGACTAGCGGAGGTGAGCAGTTCTTC	CASSPGTSGGEQFF
TRBV6-1	NA	TRBJ1-2	NA	16	TGTGCCAGCAGTGAATTTACGGGGGTGGCTAACTATGGCTACACCTTC	CASSEFTGVANYGYTF
TRBV27	many	TRBJ1-2	NA	16	TGTGCCAGCAGTTATAAAGCGACAAGAGCTAACTATGGCTACACCTTC	CASSYKATRANYGYTF
TRBV5-1	NA	TRBJ2-1	TRBD1	17	TGCGCCAGCAGCTTCGACAGGGGGTTAGCGGGTTACAATGAGCAGTTCTTC	CASSFDRGLAGYNEQFF
TRBV7-2	NA	TRBJ2-3	TRBD2	16	TGTGCCAGCAGCTTCGGGGCGGGAGTCCTCACAGATACGCAGTATTTT	CASSFGAGVLTDTQYF
TRBV13	NA	TRBJ2-7	NA	14	TGTGCCAGCAGCTTAGCCGGGGGAGGATACGAGCAGTACTTC	CASSLAGGGYEQYF
TRBV27	NA	TRBJ2-3	TRBD2	15	TGTGCCAGCACCCTAGCGGGAGGGGGGACAGATACGCAGTATTTT	CASTLAGGGTDTQYF
TRBV6-5	NA	TRBJ1-5	TRBD1	14	TGTGCCAGCAGTTACGACAGGGGAAGTGGGCCCCAGCATTTT	CASSYDRGSGPQHF
TRBV2	NA	TRBJ1-2	NA	13	TGTGCCAGCAGTGAAGCGCTGGGCGGTGGCTACACCTTC	CASSEALGGGYTF
TRBV7-2	once	TRBJ2-7	NA	15	TGTGCCAGCAGCTTGGAGGGTCTTGGCTACTACGAGCAGTACTTC	CASSLEGLGYYEQYF
TRBV29-1	NA	TRBJ1-2	TRBD1	15	TGCAGCGTTGAAACGAAGGGGGCGATTAGCTATGGCTACACCTTC	CSVETKGAISYGYTF
TRBV7-2	NA	TRBJ1-5	NA	15	TGTGCCAGCAGCTTTTCGGGGTTTGATAGTCAGCCCCAGCATTTT	CASSFSGFDSQPQHF
TRBV6-5	NA	TRBJ2-1	TRBD2	14	TGTGCCAGCAGTTACACGGGGGGGTCCCCTGAGCAGTTCTTC	CASSYTGGSPEQFF
TRBV5-1	NA	TRBJ2-1	TRBD2	14	TGCGCCAGCAGCTTGGCGAGCGGGAACGATGAGCAGTTCTTC	CASSLASGNDEQFF
TRBV18	few	TRBJ1-3	NA	15	TGTGCCAGCTCACTCCTATCGACAGAAGGAAACACCATATATTTT	CASSLLSTEGNTIYF
TRBV5-1	NA	TRBJ2-5	NA	13	TGCGCCAGCAGCTCCCGGACGGTGGAGACCCAGTACTTC	CASSSRTVETQYF
TRBV4-3	NA	TRBJ2-7	TRBD2	15	TGCGCCAGCAGCCGTCACCTAGCGGGGAACTACGAGCAGTACTTC	CASSRHLAGNYEQYF
TRBV5-6	NA	TRBJ1-1	NA	12	TGTGCCAGCAGCGGGAAGAACACTGAAGCTTTCTTT	CASSGKNTEAFF
TRBV5-1	NA	TRBJ1-1	TRBD1	14	TGCGCCAGCAGCTTGGCCTCAGGGGGCCCCGTAGCTTTCTTT	CASSLASGGPVAFF
TRBV21-1	NA	TRBJ1-5	NA	12	TGTGCCAGCAGCAAGGGTAATCAGCCCCAGCATTTT	CASSKGNQPQHF
TRBV9	few	TRBJ1-2	NA	15	TGTGCCAGCAGCGTAGGGGCCCTCGGGAGCTATGGCTACACCTTC	CASSVGALGSYGYTF
TRBV7-2	NA	TRBJ1-5	NA	15	TGTGCCAGCACCCCAGGGCGTATTAGCAATCAGCCCCAGCATTTT	CASTPGRISNQPQHF
TRBV7-2	NA	TRBJ2-7	NA	15	TGTGCCAGCAGCTTAGATGGTGGACAGACATACGAGCAGTACTTC	CASSLDGGQTYEQYF
TRBV4-1	NA	TRBJ2-7	NA	15	TGCGCCAGCAGCCTAACCGGGACTCAGTCCTACGAGCAGTACTTC	CASSLTGTQSYEQYF
TRBV18	few	TRBJ2-5	NA	14	TGTGCCAGCTCACCGTCCGGCTTTGGGGAGACCCAGTACTTC	CASSPSGFGETQYF
TRBV6-4	NA	TRBJ2-1	TRBD2	16	TGTGCCAGCAGCCACCAGAGAGCGGGAGCCTACAATGAGCAGTTCTTC	CASSHQRAGAYNEQFF
TRBV4-1	NA	TRBJ2-1	NA	13	TGCGCCAGCAGCCAAGCCAGACAGTCCTTTCAGTTCTTC	CASSQARQSFQFF
TRBV4-2	NA	TRBJ1-3	NA	17	TGTGCCAGCAGCTTAGCGGGCAGGGGCGACTCTGGAAACACCATATATTTT	CASSLAGRGDSGNTIYF
TRBV5-1	few	TRBJ2-7	TRBD1	15	TGCGCCAGCAGCTTGGGAGGGGGCGAAGTTTCCGAGCAGTACTTC	CASSLGGGEVSEQYF
TRBV28	once	TRBJ1-5	NA	15	TGTGCCAGCAGTTTGGCCGACGGGGGCAATCAGCCCCAGCATTTT	CASSLADGGNQPQHF
TRBV7-2	NA	TRBJ2-3	NA	18	TGTGCCAGCAGCTTAGCTTCCCAGGGGCGAACTAGCACAGATACGCAGTATTTT	CASSLASQGRTSTDTQYF
TRBV7-9	NA	TRBJ1-1	NA	14	TGTGCCAGCAGCTTAGATGGTCGGCCGTTTGAAGCTTTCTTT	CASSLDGRPFEAFF
TRBV4-2	NA	TRBJ2-1	NA	15	TGTGCCAGCAGCCCCCGGGACTCCTCCTACAATGAGCAGTTCTTC	CASSPRDSSYNEQFF
TRBV10-1	NA	TRBJ2-5	NA	12	TGCGCCAGCAGTGACCCCGGGGGAGCCCAGTACTTC	CASSDPGGAQYF
TRBV15	NA	TRBJ1-1	NA	13	TGTGCCACCAGCAGAGGCCAAGGTACTGAAGCTTTCTTT	CATSRGQGTEAFF
TRBV14	few	TRBJ1-5	NA	13	TGTGCCAGCAGCCAAGACAGAAATCAGCCCCAGCATTTT	CASSQDRNQPQHF
TRBV9	NA	TRBJ2-7	NA	14	TGTGCCAGCAGCCCAGCCTACAGGGGGGGCGAGCAGTACTTC	CASSPAYRGGEQYF